This T cell receptor beta chain was obtained from a study of glioma-infiltrating T cells after dendritic cell vaccination. General study findings and limits: Patients with more pretreatment TILs had longer time to progression and survival.

The CDR3 length is 15 residues. V lost 3 bases to trimming and J lost 4 bases, with 12 bases between them. Germline V lookup: CDR1 KGHSH, CDR2 LQKENI. Notes on this clone: Its target is not known.

The immunoSEQ assay amplified TCRB CDR3 from up to 2 ug DNA. The table came from immunoSEQ multiplex PCR; TCRdb's copy has only in-frame clones and leaves some out. The table lists around 96,000 clones, 79% of them singletons. Source: blood, taken before dendritic cell vaccination. The chain has TRBV18 and TRBJ2-2; no reliable D call. This receptor was obtained from a human donor with glioblastoma. Written as DNA, the CDR3 is TGTGCCAGCTCACCGGTAGAAGATATCACCGGGGAGCTGTTTTTT. Translated: CASSPVEDITGELFF.